This is a list of T cell receptor beta chains from one sample in a study of Graves' ophthalmopathy and Graves' hyperthyroidism. TCRdb independently ran MiXCR on the multiplex PCR reads; one entry per CDR3 protein. The table shows 740,000 or so distinct CDR3 sequences, with 40% occurring only once. Sequencing was carried out using peripheral blood. The receptors come from an adult man with Graves' ophthalmopathy. CDR3s include the opening cysteine and the closing phenylalanine or tryptophan. A D gene is named only where the DNA matches it firmly. Some rows have no size entry. The others give once, few or many, or a class for an expanded clone.

length	V	D	J	size	DNA	CDR3
12	TRBV13	NA	TRBJ1-3	few	TGTGCCAGCAGCTTTGTTGGAAACACCATATATTTT	CASSFVGNTIYF
17	TRBV7-3	TRBD2	TRBJ2-2	NA	TGTGCCAGCAGCCTGTCAGCGGGGGGACAGAACACCGGGGAGCTGTTTTTT	CASSLSAGGQNTGELFF
12	TRBV25-1	NA	TRBJ1-2	NA	TGTGCTACAGACCCAGCTTCCTATGGCTACACCTTC	CATDPASYGYTF
14	TRBV19	TRBD1	TRBJ2-2	many	TGTGCCACCCGGGACAGGCGGAACACCGGGGAGCTGTTTTTT	CATRDRRNTGELFF
16	TRBV11-2	TRBD1	TRBJ2-1	NA	TGTGCCAGCAGTGAATTGGGGACAGGGGGGCGGAATGAGCAGTTCTTC	CASSELGTGGRNEQFF
14	TRBV10-3	NA	TRBJ1-6	NA	TGTGCCAGCAGGGCCACAGGCGACAATTCACCCCTCCACTTT	CASRATGDNSPLHF
13	TRBV7-9	NA	TRBJ1-1	NA	TGTGCCAGCACCTTATCGGGACACACTGAAGCTTTCTTT	CASTLSGHTEAFF
14	TRBV7-9	TRBD1	TRBJ2-7	NA	TGTGCCAGCAGCCAGGGGGTCCGCAACTACGAGCAGTACTTC	CASSQGVRNYEQYF
15	TRBV2	TRBD2	TRBJ2-5	NA	TGTGCCAGCAGAGGGACTAGCGGGGACCAAGAGGCCCAGTACTTC	CASRGTSGDQEAQYF
15	TRBV19	NA	TRBJ2-7	NA	TGTGCCAGTAGTATAGAGGCCCGCCTCTCCTACGAGCAGTACTTC	CASSIEARLSYEQYF
16	TRBV7-8	TRBD1	TRBJ1-1	NA	TGTGCCAGCAGCTGGGCACAGGGGACGGAGAACACTGAAGCTTTCTTT	CASSWAQGTENTEAFF
15	TRBV29-1	NA	TRBJ1-1	many	TGCAGCGTGCCGGGGGGCGCAGGGGTGAACACTGAAGCTTTCTTT	CSVPGGAGVNTEAFF
16	TRBV11-2	NA	TRBJ1-1	few	TGTGCCAGCGGGGCGGGGGCCTTCGCAAATGCAGGTGAAGCTTTCTTT	CASGAGAFANAGEAFF
15	TRBV7-2	NA	TRBJ2-6	many	TGTGCCAGCAGTTCGTCTTGGACTGGGGCCAACGTCCTGACTTTC	CASSSSWTGANVLTF
17	TRBV10-3	NA	TRBJ2-3	NA	TGTGCCATCAGTGACGTAATCCGACCCGCTAGCACAGATACGCAGTATTTT	CAISDVIRPASTDTQYF
15	TRBV2	NA	TRBJ2-2	few	TGTGCCAGCAGCCATTGGACAGAGAACACCGGGGAGCTGTTTTTT	CASSHWTENTGELFF
13	TRBV15	TRBD1	TRBJ1-5	many	TGTGCCACCGGGACAGTTAGGAATCAGCCCCAGCATTTT	CATGTVRNQPQHF
10	TRBV20-1	NA	TRBJ1-4	NA	TGCAGTGCCCGGGCCGGAAAACTGTTTTTT	CSARAGKLFF
14	TRBV6-1	NA	TRBJ1-2	NA	TGTGCCAGCAGACTAGAGGGGGGCACCTATGGCTACACCTTC	CASRLEGGTYGYTF
12	TRBV29-1	TRBD1	TRBJ1-2	NA	TGCAGCCTAGGGACAGTAAACTATGGCTACACCTTC	CSLGTVNYGYTF
15	TRBV9	TRBD2	TRBJ2-7	few	TGTGCCAGCAGCCAAGTGGGAGGGCCCCCCTACGAGCAGTACTTC	CASSQVGGPPYEQYF
18	TRBV10-3	TRBD1	TRBJ1-4	NA	TGTGCCATCAGTGAACCGCGGGACAGGGGGTTGGGAAATGAAAAACTGTTTTTT	CAISEPRDRGLGNEKLFF
15	TRBV9	NA	TRBJ2-5	NA	TGTGCCAGCAGCGTAGTTGAGACCTACCAAGAGACCCAGTACTTC	CASSVVETYQETQYF
15	TRBV20-1	TRBD1	TRBJ1-4	NA	TGCAGTGCTAGAGATGGCGGGACAGGGGACGAAAAACTGTTTTTT	CSARDGGTGDEKLFF